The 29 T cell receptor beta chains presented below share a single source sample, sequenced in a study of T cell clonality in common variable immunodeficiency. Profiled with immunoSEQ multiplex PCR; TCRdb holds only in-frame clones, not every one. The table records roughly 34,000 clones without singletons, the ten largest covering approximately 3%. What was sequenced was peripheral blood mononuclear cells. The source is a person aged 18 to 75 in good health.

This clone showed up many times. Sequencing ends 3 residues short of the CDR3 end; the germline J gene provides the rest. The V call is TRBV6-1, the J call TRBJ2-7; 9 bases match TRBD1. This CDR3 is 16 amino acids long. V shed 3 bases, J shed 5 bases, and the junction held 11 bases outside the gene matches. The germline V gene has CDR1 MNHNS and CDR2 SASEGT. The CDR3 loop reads CASSDSSDRGGHEQYF. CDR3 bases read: TGTGCCAGCAGTGATTCATCGGACAGGGGTGGGCACGAG.

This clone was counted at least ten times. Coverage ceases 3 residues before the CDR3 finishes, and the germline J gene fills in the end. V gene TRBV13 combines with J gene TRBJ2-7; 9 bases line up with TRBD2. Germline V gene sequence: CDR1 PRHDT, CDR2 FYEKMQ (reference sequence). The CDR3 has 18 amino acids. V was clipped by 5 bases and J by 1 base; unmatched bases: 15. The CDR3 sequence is CASSPRGAGGPKSYEQYF. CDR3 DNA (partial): TGTGCCAGCAGCCCCAGGGGGGCGGGAGGGCCTAAATCCTACGAG.

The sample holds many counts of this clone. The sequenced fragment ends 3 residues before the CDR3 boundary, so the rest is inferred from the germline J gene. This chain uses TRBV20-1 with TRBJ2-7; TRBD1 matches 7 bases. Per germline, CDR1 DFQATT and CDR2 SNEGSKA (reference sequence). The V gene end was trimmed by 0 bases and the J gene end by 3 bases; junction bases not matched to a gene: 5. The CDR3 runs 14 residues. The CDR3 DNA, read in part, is TGCAGTGCTAGAGACTGGGACAGTTTCTACGAG. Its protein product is CSARDWDSFYE. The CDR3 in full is CSARDWDSFYEQYF.

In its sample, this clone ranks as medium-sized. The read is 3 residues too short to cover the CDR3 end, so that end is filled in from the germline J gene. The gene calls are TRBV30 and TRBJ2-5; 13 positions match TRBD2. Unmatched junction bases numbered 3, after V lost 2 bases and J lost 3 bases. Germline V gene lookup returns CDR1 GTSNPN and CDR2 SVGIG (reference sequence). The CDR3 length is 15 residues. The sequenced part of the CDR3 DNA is TGTGCCTGGAGTAAGGGACTAGCGGGAAAAGAGACC. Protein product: CAWSKGLAGKET. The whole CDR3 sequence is CAWSKGLAGKETQYF.

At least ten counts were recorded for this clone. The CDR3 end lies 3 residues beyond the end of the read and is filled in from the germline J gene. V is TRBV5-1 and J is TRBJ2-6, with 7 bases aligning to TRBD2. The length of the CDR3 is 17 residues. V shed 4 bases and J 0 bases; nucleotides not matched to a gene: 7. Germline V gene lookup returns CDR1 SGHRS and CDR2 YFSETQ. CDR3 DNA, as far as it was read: TGCGCCAGCAGCCCCGGGGACTACGGCTCTGGGGCCAACGTC. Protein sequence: CASSPGDYGSGANV. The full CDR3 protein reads CASSPGDYGSGANVLTF.

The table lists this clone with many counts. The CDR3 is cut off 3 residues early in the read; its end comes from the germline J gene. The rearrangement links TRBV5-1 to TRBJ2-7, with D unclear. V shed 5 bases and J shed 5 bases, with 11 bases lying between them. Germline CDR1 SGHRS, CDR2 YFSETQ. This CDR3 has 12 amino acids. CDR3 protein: CASSSEVHEQYF. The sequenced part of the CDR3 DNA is TGCGCCAGCAGTTCCGAGGTTCACGAG.

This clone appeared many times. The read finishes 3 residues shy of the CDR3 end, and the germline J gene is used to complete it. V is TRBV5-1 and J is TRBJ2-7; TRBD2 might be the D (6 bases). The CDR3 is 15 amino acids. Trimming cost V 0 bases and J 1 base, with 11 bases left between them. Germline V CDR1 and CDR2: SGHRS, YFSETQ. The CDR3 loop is CASSLVGLTSYEQYF. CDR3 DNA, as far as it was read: TGCGCCAGCAGCTTGGTGGGACTTACTTCCTACGAG.

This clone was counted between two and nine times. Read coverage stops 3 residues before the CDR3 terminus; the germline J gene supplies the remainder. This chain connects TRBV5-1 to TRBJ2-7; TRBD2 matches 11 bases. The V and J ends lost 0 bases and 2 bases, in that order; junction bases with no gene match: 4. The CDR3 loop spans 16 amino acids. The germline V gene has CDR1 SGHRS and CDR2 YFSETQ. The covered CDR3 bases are TGCGCCAGCAGCTTGGGGGGGACTAGCGGAGCCTACGAG. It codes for CASSLGGTSGAYE. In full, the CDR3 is CASSLGGTSGAYEQYF.

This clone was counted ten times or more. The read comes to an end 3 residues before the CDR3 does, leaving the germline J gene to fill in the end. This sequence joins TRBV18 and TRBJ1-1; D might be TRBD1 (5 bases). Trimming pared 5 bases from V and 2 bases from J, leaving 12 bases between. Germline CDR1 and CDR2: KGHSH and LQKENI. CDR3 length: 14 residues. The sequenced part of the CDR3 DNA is TGTGCCAGCTCAGCTCAGGGCACAAACACTGAA. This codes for CASSAQGTNTE. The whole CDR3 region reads CASSAQGTNTEAFF.

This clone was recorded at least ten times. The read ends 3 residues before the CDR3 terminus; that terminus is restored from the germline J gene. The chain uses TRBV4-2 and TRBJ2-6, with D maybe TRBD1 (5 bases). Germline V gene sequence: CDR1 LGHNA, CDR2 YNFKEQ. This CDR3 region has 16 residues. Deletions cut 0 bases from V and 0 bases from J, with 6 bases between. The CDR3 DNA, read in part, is TGTGCCAGCAGCCAAGATGACAGCTCTGGGGCCAACGTC. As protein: CASSQDDSSGANV. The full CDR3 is CASSQDDSSGANVLTF.

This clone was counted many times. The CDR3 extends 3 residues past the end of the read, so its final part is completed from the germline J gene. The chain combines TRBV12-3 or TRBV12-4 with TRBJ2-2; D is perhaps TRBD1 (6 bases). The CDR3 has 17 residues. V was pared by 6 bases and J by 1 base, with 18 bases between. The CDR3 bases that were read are TGTGCCAGCAGGGCGGACCAGACAGGACTGAACACCGGGGAG. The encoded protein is CASRADQTGLNTGE. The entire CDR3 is CASRADQTGLNTGELFF.

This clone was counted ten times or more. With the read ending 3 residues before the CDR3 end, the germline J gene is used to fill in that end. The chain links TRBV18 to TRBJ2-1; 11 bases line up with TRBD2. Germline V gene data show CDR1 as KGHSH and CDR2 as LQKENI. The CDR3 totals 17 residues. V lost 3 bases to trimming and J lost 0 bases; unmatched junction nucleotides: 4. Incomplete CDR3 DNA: TGTGCCAGCTCACCCTATGGACTAGCGGGCTCCTACAATGAG. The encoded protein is CASSPYGLAGSYNE. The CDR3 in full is CASSPYGLAGSYNEQFF.

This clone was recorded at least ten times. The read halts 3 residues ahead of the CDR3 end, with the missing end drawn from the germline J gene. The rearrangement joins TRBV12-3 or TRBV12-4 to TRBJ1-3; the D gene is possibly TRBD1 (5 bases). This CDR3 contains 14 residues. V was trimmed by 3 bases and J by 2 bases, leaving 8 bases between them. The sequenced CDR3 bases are TGTGCCAGCAGTTTGGAGGGGACTGGAAACACC. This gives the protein CASSLEGTGNT. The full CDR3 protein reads CASSLEGTGNTIYF.

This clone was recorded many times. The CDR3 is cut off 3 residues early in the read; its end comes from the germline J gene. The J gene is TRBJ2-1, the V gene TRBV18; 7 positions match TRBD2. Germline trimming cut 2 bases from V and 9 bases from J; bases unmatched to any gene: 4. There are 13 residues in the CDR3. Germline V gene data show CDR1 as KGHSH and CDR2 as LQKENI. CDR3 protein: CASSPGLDSEQFF. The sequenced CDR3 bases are TGTGCCAGCTCACCAGGACTAGATAGTGAG.

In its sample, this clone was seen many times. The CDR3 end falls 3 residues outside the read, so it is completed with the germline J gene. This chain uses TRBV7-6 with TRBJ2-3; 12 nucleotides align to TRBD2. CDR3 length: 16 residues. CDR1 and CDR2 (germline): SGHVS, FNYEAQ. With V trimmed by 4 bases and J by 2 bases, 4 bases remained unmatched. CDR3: CASSSGLAGNTDTQYF. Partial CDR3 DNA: TGTGCCAGCAGCTCAGGACTAGCGGGGAACACAGATACG.

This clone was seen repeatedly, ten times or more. The CDR3 protein is CASSLGAGMSYNEQFF. CDR3 DNA (partial): TGCGCCAGCAGCTTGGGTGCAGGGATGTCCTACAATGAG. V is TRBV5-1 and J is TRBJ2-1; possibly TRBD1 for D (5 bases). The CDR3 goes on 3 residues after the read ends, and that part is filled in from the germline J gene. This CDR3 contains 16 residues. The germline V and J ends were trimmed by 0 bases and 1 base, with 11 bases remaining between them. Germline assignment: CDR1 SGHRS and CDR2 YFSETQ.

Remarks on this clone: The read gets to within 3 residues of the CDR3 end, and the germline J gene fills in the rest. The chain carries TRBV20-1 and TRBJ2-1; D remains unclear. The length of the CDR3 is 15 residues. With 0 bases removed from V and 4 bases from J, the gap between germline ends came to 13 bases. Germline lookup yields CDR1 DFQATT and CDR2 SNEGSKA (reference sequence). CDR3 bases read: TGCAGTGCTAGAGAGTCTCGTCTACGATACAATGAG. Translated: CSARESRLRYNE. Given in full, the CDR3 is CSARESRLRYNEQFF.

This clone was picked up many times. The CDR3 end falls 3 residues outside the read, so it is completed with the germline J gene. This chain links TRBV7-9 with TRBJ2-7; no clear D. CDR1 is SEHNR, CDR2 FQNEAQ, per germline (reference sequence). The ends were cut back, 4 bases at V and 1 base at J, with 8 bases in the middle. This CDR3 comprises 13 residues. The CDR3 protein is CASSSSGSYEQYF. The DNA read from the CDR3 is TGTGCCAGCAGCTCATCCGGGTCCTACGAG.

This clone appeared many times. The sequenced part of the CDR3 DNA is TGCAGTGCTCTGAGCGAGTATAGCAATCAGCCC. Its translation is CSALSEYSNQP. The CDR3 reads in full as CSALSEYSNQPQHF. The gene calls are TRBV20-1 and TRBJ1-5; no clear D. The read stops 3 residues short of the end of the CDR3; the missing end is completed from the germline J gene. The V gene lost 5 bases and the J gene lost 0 bases, with 11 bases spanning the gap. The CDR3 is 14 amino acids. The germline CDR1 and CDR2 sequences are DFQATT and SNEGSKA (reference sequence).

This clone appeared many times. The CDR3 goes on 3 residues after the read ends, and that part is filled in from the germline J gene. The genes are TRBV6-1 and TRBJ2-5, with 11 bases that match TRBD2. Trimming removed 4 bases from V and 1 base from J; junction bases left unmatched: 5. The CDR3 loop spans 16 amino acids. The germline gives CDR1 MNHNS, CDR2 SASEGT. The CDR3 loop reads CASSGRLAGLQETQYF. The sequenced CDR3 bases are TGTGCCAGCAGTGGTAGACTAGCGGGGCTCCAAGAGACC.

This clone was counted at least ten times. The DNA read from the CDR3 is TGTGCCAGCAGCCGAACTAGCGGGAATGAG. The encoded protein is CASSRTSGNE. The CDR3 reads in full as CASSRTSGNEQFF. The chain joins TRBV5-6 to TRBJ2-1; 9 nucleotides agree with TRBD2. The read gets to within 3 residues of the CDR3 end, and the germline J gene fills in the rest. Trimming at V came to 4 bases and at J to 7 bases, leaving 3 bases not matched to a gene. The CDR3 has 13 residues. CDR1 and CDR2 (germline): SGHDT, YYEEEE.

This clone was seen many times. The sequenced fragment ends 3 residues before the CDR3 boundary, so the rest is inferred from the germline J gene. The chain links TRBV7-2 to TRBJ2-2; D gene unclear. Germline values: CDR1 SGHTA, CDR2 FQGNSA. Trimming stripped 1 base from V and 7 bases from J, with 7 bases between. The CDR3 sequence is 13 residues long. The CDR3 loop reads CASSLDRVGELFF. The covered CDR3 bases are TGTGCCAGCAGCTTAGACCGGGTCGGGGAG.

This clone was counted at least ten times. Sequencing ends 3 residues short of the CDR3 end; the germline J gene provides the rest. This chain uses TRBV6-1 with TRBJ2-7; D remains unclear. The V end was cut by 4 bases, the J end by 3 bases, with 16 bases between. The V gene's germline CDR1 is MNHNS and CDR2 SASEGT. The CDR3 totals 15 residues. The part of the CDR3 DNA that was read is TGTGCCAGCAGTGTCGTCATACGATTAGTCTACGAG. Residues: CASSVVIRLVYE. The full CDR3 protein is CASSVVIRLVYEQYF.

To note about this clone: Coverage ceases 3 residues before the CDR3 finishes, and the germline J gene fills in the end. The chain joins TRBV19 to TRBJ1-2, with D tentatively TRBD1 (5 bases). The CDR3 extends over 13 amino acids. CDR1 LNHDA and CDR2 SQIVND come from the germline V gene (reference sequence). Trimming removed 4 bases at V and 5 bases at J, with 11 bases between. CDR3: CASSKQDIYGYTF. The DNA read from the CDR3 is TGTGCCAGTAGTAAGCAGGACATTTATGGC.

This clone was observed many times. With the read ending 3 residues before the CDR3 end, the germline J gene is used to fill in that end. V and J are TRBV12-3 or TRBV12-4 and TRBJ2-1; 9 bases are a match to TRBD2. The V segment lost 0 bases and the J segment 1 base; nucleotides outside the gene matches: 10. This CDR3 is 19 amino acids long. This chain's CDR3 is CASSLAPGGSGRSYNEQFF. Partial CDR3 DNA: TGTGCCAGCAGTTTAGCCCCCGGAGGTAGCGGGAGATCCTACAATGAG.

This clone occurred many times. The CDR3 reads CASSESRDTEAFF. Incomplete CDR3 DNA: TGTGCCAGCAGTGAAAGTAGGGACACTGAA. The chain couples TRBV6-1 to TRBJ1-1; D remains ambiguous. The CDR3 end is not reached by the read, which stops 3 residues before it; the germline J gene fills it in. V was cut by 2 bases and J by 3 bases, with 7 bases left in between. Germline V gene data show CDR1 as MNHNS and CDR2 as SASEGT. The CDR3 is made up of 13 amino acids.

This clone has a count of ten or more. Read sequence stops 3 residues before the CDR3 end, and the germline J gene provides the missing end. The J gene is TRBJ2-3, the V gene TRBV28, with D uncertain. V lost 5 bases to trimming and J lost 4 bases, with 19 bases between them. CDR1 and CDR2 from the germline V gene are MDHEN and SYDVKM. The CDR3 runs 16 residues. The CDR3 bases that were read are TGTGCCAGCAGTCCCGTTAGCTATACCGCCGCAGATACG. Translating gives CASSPVSYTAADT. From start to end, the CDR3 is CASSPVSYTAADTQYF.

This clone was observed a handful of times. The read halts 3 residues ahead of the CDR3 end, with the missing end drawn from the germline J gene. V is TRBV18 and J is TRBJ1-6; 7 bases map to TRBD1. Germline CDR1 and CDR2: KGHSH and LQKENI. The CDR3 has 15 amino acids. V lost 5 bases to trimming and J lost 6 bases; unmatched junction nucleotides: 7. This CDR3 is CASSSQGGGNSPLHF. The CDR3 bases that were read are TGTGCCAGCTCATCGCAAGGGGGCGGTAATTCACCC. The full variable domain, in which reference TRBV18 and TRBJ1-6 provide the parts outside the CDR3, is NAGVMQNPRHLVRRRGQEARLRCSPMKGHSHVYWYRQLPEEGLKFMVYLQKENIIDESGMPKERFSAEFPKEGPSILRIQQVVRGDSAAYFCASSSQGGGNSPLHFGNGTRLTVT.

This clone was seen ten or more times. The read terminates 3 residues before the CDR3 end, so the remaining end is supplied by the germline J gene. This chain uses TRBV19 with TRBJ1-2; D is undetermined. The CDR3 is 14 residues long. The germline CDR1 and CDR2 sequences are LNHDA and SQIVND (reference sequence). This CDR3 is CASRPEDSLRGYTF. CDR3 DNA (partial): TGTGCCAGTAGGCCCGAGGACTCCCTAAGGGGC.